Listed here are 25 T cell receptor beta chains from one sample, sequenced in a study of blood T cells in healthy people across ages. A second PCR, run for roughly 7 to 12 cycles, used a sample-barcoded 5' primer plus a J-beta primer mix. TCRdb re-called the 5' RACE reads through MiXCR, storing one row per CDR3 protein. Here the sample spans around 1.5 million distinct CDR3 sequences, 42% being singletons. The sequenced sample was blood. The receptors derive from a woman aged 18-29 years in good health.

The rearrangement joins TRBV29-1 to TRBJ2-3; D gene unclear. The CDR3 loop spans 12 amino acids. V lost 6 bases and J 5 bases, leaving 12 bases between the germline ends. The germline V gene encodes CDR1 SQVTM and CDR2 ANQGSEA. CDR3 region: CSVDPNIDTQYF. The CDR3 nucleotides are TGCAGCGTCGACCCCAACATAGATACGCAGTATTTT.

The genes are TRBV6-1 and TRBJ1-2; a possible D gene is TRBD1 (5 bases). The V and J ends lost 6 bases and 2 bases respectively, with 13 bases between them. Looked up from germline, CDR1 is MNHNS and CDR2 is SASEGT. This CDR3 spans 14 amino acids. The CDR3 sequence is CASSSAAGNYGYTF. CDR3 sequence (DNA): TGTGCCAGCAGCTCAGCGGCAGGGAACTATGGCTACACCTTC.

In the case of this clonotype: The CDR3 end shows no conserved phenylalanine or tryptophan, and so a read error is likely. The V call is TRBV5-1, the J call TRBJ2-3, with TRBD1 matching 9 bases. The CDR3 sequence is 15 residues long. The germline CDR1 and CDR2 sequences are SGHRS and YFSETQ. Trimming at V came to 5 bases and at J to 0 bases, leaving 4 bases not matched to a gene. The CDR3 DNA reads TGCGCCAGCAGACGGACAGGGGCTAGCACAGATACGCAGTATCTT. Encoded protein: CASRRTGASTDTQYL.

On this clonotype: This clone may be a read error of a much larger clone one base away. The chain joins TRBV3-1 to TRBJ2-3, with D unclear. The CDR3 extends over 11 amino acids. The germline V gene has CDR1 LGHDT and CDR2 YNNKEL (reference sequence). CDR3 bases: TGTGCCAGCAGACGCACAGAGACGCAGTATTTT. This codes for CASRRTETQYF.

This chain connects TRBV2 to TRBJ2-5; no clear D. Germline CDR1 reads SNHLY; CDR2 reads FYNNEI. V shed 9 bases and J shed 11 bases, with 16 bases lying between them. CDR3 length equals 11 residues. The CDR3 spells CASLVMNKQYF. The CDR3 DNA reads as TGTGCCAGTCTTGTGATGAACAAGCAGTACTTC.

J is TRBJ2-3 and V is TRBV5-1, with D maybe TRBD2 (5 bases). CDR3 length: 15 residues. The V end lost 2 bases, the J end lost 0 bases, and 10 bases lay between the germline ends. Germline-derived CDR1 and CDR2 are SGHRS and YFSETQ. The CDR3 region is CASSFEGVSTDTQYF. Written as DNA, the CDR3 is TGCGCCAGCAGCTTCGAGGGAGTAAGCACAGATACGCAGTATTTT. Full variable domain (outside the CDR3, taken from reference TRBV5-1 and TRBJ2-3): KAGVTQTPRYLIKTRGQQVTLSCSPISGHRSVSWYQQTPGQGLQFLFEYFSETQRNKGNFPGRFSGRQFSNSRSEMNVSTLELGDSALYLCASSFEGVSTDTQYFGPGTRLTVL.

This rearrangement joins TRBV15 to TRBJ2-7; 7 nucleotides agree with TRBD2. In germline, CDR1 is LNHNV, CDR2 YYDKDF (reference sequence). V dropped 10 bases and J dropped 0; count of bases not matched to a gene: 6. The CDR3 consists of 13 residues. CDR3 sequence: CAIREASSYEQYF. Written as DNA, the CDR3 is TGTGCCATACGGGAGGCCTCCTCCTACGAGCAGTACTTC.

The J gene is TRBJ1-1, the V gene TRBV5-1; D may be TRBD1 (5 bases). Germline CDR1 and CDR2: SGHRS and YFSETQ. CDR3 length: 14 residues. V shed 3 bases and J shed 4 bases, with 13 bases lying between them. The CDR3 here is CASSWDGKGTEAFF. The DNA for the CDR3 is TGCGCCAGCAGCTGGGACGGTAAGGGCACTGAAGCTTTCTTT. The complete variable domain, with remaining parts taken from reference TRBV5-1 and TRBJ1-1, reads KAGVTQTPRYLIKTRGQQVTLSCSPISGHRSVSWYQQTPGQGLQFLFEYFSETQRNKGNFPGRFSGRQFSNSRSEMNVSTLELGDSALYLCASSWDGKGTEAFFGQGTRLTVV.

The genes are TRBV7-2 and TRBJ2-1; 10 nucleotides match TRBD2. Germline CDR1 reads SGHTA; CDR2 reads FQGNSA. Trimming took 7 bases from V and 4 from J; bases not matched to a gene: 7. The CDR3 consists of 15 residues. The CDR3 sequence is CASTRGLASYNEQFF. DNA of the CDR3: TGTGCCAGCACCCGGGGACTAGCGTCTTACAATGAGCAGTTCTTC.

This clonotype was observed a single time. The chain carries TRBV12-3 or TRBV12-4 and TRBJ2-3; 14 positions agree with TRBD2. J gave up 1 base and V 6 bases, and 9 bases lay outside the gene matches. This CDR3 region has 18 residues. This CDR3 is CASRQTSGRAWGTDTQYF. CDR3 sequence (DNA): TGTGCCAGCAGGCAGACTAGCGGGAGGGCTTGGGGCACAGATACGCAGTATTTT.

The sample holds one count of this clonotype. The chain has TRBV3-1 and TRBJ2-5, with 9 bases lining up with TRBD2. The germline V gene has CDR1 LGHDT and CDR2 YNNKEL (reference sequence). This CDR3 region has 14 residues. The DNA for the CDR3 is TGTCTCAAAAGGGGGCTAGCGGGAAAAGAGACCCAGTACTTC. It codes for CLKRGLAGKETQYF.

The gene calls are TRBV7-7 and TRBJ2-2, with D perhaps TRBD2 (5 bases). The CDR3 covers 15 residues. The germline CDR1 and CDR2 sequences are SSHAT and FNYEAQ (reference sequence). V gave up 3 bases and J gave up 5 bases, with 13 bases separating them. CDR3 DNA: TGTGCCAGCAGCTTTGGGGAGACTCGGACCGGGGAGCTGTTTTTT. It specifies CASSFGETRTGELFF.

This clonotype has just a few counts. This CDR3 reads CASNNGGAGGIYEQYF. The DNA for the CDR3 is TGTGCCAGCAACAACGGGGGAGCGGGAGGGATCTACGAGCAGTACTTC. V usage is TRBV7-2 and J usage is TRBJ2-7, with 10 bases aligning to TRBD2. Trimming removed 7 bases from V and 3 bases from J; junction bases left unmatched: 12. This CDR3 is built from 16 residues. Germline-derived CDR1 and CDR2 are SGHTA and FQGNSA.

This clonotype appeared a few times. The chain's CDR3 is CASSGRLAGATHTQYF. CDR3 bases: TGTGCCAGCAGCGGCCGGCTAGCGGGGGCCACTCATACGCAGTATTTT. V and J are TRBV13 and TRBJ2-3; 10 bases are a match to TRBD2. Germline V CDR1 and CDR2: PRHDT, FYEKMQ (reference sequence). V was clipped by 5 bases and J by 7 bases; unmatched bases: 12. The CDR3 totals 16 residues.

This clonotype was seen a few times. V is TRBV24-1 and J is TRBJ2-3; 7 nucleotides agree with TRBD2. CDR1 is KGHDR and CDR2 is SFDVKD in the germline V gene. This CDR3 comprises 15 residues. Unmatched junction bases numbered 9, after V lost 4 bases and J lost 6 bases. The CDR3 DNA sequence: TGTGCCACCAGTGACCCGAGCGGGGTCGGGGATACGCAGTATTTT. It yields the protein CATSDPSGVGDTQYF.

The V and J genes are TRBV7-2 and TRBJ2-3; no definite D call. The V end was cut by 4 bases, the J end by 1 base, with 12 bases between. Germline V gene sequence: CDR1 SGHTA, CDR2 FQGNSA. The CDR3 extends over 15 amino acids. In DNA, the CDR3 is TGTGCCAGCAGCTCCCGTGAACGGGGCACAGATACGCAGTATTTT. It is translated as CASSSRERGTDTQYF.

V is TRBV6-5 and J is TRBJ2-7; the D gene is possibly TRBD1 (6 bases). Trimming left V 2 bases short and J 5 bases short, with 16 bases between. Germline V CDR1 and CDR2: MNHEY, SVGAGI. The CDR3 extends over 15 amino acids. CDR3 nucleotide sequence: TGTGCCAGCAGTTACGGCTTACCAGGGGTACACGAGCAGTACTTC. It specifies CASSYGLPGVHEQYF.

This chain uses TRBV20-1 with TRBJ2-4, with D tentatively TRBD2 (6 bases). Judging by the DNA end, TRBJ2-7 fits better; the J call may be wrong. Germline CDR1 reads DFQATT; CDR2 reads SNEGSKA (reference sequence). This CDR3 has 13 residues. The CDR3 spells CSAREGGRDEQYF. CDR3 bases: TGCAGTGCTAGGGAGGGCGGTCGGGACGAGCAGTACTTC.

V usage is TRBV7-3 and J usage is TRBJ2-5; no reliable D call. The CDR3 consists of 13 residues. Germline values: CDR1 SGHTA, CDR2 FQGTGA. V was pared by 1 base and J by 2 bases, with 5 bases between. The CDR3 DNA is TGTGCCAGCAGCTTAATCCGTCAAGAGACCCAGTACTTC. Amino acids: CASSLIRQETQYF.

The CDR3 here is CSVPYPQETQYF. The CDR3 DNA follows: TGCAGTGTCCCGTACCCTCAAGAGACCCAGTACTTC. The chain links TRBV20-1 to TRBJ2-5; D not certain. The V gene's germline CDR1 is DFQATT and CDR2 SNEGSKA (reference sequence). Trimming took off 7 bases at V and 2 bases at J, with 11 bases between the two ends. There are 12 residues in the CDR3.

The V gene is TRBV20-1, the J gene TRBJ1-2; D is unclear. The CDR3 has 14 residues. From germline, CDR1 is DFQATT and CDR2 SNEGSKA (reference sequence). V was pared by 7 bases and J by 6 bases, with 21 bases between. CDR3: CSGRDAASLDGYTF. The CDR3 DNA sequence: TGCAGTGGACGAGACGCCGCCTCTCTGGATGGCTACACCTTC.

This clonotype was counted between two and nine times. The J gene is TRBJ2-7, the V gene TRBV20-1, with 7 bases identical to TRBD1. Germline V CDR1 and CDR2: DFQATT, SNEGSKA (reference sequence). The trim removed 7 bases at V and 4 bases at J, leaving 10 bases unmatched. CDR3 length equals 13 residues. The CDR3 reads CSVPRDSLYEQYF. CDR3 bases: TGCAGTGTCCCACGGGACAGCTTATACGAGCAGTACTTC.

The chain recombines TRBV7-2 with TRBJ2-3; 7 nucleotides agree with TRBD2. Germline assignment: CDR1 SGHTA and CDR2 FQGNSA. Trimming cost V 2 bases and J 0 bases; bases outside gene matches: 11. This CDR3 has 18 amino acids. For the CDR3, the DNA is TGTGCCAGCAGCTTAAGGGCGGGAGCAAAAATTAGCACAGATACGCAGTATTTT. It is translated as CASSLRAGAKISTDTQYF.

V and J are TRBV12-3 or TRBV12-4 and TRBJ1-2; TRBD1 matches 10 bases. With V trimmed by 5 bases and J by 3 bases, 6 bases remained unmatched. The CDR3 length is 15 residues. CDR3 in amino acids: CASSQRDRGDYGYTF. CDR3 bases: TGTGCCAGCAGTCAGCGGGACAGGGGTGACTATGGCTACACCTTC.

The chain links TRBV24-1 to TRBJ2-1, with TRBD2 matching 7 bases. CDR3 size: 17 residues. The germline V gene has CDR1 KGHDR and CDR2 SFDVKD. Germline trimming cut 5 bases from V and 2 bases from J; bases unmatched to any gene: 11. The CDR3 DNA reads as TGTGCCACCAGTGCCCCCCCCGGGGGGAGCACCTACAATGAGCAGTTCTTC. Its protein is CATSAPPGGSTYNEQFF.